This T cell receptor (beta chain) was captured in a study of cytomegalovirus exposure and HLA in healthy donors. About the research overall: T cells numbering about 180 million yielded 90 million to 140 million unique TCR beta sequences in an earlier analysis.

13 Jbeta primers and 60 Vbeta primers were used for the PCR. The data were produced by immunoSEQ multiplex PCR, yet TCRdb's version contains in-frame clones alone and is incomplete. The profile shows some 180,000 clones, 75% to 90% of them singletons. About this clone itself: Its antigen is not known.

From germline, CDR1 is ENHRY and CDR2 SYGVKD. Trimming removed 11 bases at V and 0 bases at J, with 13 bases between. The CDR3 has 13 amino acids. Study results and caveats: It has been reported that TCR beta sequences accurately predicted the HLA-A and HLA-B alleles of most subjects. Associated with cytomegalovirus, according to the listing, were some 150 TCR beta chains.

Sequenced sample: PBMCs. The chain carries TRBV10-3 and TRBJ1-1; possible D gene TRBD1, 6 bases. The receptor was derived from a male donor in good health and CMV-seronegative. The CDR3 nucleotides read TGTGCCGCACAGGGATCCATGAACACTGAAGCTTTCTTT. It translates to CAAQGSMNTEAFF.